This T cell receptor beta chain was captured in a study of cytomegalovirus exposure and HLA in healthy donors. Study information: An earlier analysis identified some 110 million unique TCR beta sequences in about 179 million T cells.

Though probably carrying unrecorded immune exposures, donors were nominally healthy at sampling. The primer mix had 60 Vbeta and 13 Jbeta primers. TCRdb keeps only in-frame clones here, not all; method: immunoSEQ multiplex PCR. The sample yields approximately 180,000 clones, of which the top ten take up about 6.5%. Trimming left V 3 bases short and J 1 base short, with 6 bases between. The CDR3 runs 13 residues. Germline V gene data show CDR1 as SGHNT and CDR2 as YENEEA. The chain employs TRBV11-3 and TRBJ1-1; unclear D gene. This TCR was sampled from a man between 25 and 39 years old in good health and CMV-seronegative. The sequenced material came from PBMCs. Written as DNA, the CDR3 is TGTGCCAGCAGCTTCAACACGAACACTGAAGCTTTCTTT. It translates to CASSFNTNTEAFF. Together with reference TRBV11-3 and TRBJ1-1, the CDR3 gives the full variable domain: EAGVVQSPRYKIIEKKQPVAFWCNPISGHNTLYWYLQNLGQGPELLIRYENEEAVDDSQLPKDRFSAERLKGVDSTLKIQPAELGDSAVYLCASSFNTNTEAFFGQGTRLTVV.